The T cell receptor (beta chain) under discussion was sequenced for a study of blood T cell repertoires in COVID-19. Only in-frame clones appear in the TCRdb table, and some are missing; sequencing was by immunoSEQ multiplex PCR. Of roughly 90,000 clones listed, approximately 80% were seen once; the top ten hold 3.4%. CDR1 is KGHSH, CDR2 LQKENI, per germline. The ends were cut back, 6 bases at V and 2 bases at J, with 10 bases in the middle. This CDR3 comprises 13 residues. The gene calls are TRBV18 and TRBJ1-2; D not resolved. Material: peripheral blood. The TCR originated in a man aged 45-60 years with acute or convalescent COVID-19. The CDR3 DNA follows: TGTGCCAGCTCCGAGGATAGGAACTATGGCTACACCTTC. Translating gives CASSEDRNYGYTF.